This T cell receptor beta chain appears in the sequencing data of a study of cytomegalovirus exposure and HLA in healthy donors. Remarks on this clone: One end of the junction fails to match germline, which may point to a read error.

CDR3 length equals 14 residues. Germline assignment: CDR1 SGHNT and CDR2 YYREEE (reference sequence). The PCR was carried out with 60 Vbeta primers and 13 Jbeta primers. TCRdb keeps only in-frame clones here, not all; method: immunoSEQ multiplex PCR. The repertoire holds 100,000 to 150,000 clones, with about four fifths as singletons. The source material was PBMCs. V gene TRBV5-4 combines with J gene TRBJ1-2; D not certain. This TCR was sampled from an older woman in good health and CMV-seropositive. The DNA of the CDR3 is TGTGCCAGCAGCTCCGAGGCCTTCCCGGATGGCCACACCTTC. It yields the protein CASSSEAFPDGHTF.